The table lists the clone carrying this T cell receptor (beta chain) with a few counts. MiXCR, run by TCRdb on the 5' RACE reads, gives a single entry per CDR3 protein. This sample has about 110,000 distinct CDR3 sequences, with over 15% found just once. This sample was included in a study of T-cell memory formation after mild COVID-19. At the level of the study: Clustering of TCRs was largely donor specific.

Germline V gene lookup returns CDR1 KGHSH and CDR2 LQKENI. This CDR3 is 16 amino acids long. V was pared by 0 bases and J by 4 bases, with 1 base of the junction left unmatched. The specimen was PBMCs or a T cell subset sorted from them (not recorded which). The chain links TRBV18 to TRBJ2-1, with 12 bases matching TRBD2. The receptor comes from a man in his late teens or twenties who had mild COVID-19 (a few samples of this study predate the infection). Cell type and time point are not known. CDR3 coding DNA: TGTGCCAGCTCACCACCGACTAGCGGGGGTTACAATGAGCAGTTCTTC. Encoded protein: CASSPPTSGGYNEQFF.